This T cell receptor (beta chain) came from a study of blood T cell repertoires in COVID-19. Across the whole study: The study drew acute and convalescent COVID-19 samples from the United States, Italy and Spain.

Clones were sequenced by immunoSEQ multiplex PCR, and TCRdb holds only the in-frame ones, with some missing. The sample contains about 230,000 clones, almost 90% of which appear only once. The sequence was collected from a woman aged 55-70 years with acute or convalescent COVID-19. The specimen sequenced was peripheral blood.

The CDR3 nucleotides are TGTGCCAGCAGCTTAACAGGGGGCAATGGCTACACCTTC. Its translation is CASSLTGGNGYTF. This sequence joins TRBV11-2 and TRBJ1-2, with 9 bases lining up with TRBD1. This CDR3 is 13 amino acids long. Germline CDR1 reads SGHAT; CDR2 reads FQNNGV. V lost 2 bases and J lost 6; bases outside the gene matches: 1. Drawing the rest from reference TRBV11-2 and TRBJ1-2, the complete variable domain is EAGVAQSPRYKIIEKRQSVAFWCNPISGHATLYWYQQILGQGPKLLIQFQNNGVVDDSQLPKDRFSAERLKGVDSTLKIQPAKLEDSAVYLCASSLTGGNGYTFGSGTRLTVV.